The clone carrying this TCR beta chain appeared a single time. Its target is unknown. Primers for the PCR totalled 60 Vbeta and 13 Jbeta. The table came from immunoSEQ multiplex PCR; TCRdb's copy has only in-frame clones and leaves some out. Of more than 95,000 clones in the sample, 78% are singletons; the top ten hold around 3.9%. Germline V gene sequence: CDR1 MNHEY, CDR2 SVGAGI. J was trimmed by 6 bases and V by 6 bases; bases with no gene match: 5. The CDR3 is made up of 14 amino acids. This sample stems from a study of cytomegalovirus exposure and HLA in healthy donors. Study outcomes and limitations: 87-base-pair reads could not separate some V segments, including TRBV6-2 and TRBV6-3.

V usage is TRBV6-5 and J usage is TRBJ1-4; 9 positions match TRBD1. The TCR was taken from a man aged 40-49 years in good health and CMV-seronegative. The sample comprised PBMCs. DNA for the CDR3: TGTGCCAGCAGGGGGACAGGGAGAGATGAAAAACTGTTTTTT. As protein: CASRGTGRDEKLFF.